This T cell receptor (beta chain) appears in the sequencing data of a study of CD8+CD57+ T cells in acquired aplastic anemia. Background on the study: Sorted CD4+ and CD8+ cells gave an average of approximately 3.1 ug of DNA. Study-wide points: Researchers report that around 30 CD8+ CDR3 sequences appeared in both patients and controls.

This clonotype was detected many times. Its antigen is not identified. Genomic DNA templated the TCR beta VDJ and CDR3 profiling. Using its own MiXCR run on the reads, TCRdb lists one record per CDR3 protein. The repertoire holds 150,000 to 180,000 distinct CDR3 sequences, with over 50% as singletons. Flow cytometry had shown expanded CD8+CD57+ cells in the patients chosen for sequencing. Prior therapy had not been administered to any patient at the time of blood sampling. The J segment lost 1 base and the V segment lost 7 bases, leaving 5 bases of the junction unmatched. The germline CDR1 and CDR2 sequences are LGHNT and FRNRAP. The CDR3 totals 15 residues.

The sequencing input was sorted CD4+, CD8+, or CD8+CD57+ T cells (not recorded which) from PBMCs. The genes are TRBV12-5 and TRBJ2-5; 11 bases match TRBD1. This clonotype was sampled from a human donor with aplastic anemia. The CDR3, as DNA: TGTGCTAGTGCTAGGGACAGGGGGATCCAAGAGACCCAGTACTTC. Its translation is CASARDRGIQETQYF.